This TCR beta chain is from a study of Graves' ophthalmopathy and Graves' hyperthyroidism. Across the whole study: Peripheral blood collection took place at initial diagnosis, before any treatment. Notes on the study in general: Sensitivity reached approximately 71% and specificity around 76% when the model predicted ophthalmopathy progression.

This clonotype has at least ten counts. Antigen unknown. The hyperthyroidism patients had a new diagnosis of under 2 months' duration and were aged 18 to 65. Excluded: other autoimmune disease, uncontrolled infection, pregnancy or lactation. Transcripts of RNA were the source for amplifying TCR beta CDR3 regions. HTBI primers were used in a first-round RT-PCR, which preceded a second-round multiplex PCR. MiXCR, run by TCRdb on the multiplex PCR reads, gives a single entry per CDR3 protein. Among hundreds of thousands of distinct CDR3 sequences listed, 20% to 25% were seen once. Germline V gene data show CDR1 as DFQATT and CDR2 as SNEGSKA (reference sequence). This CDR3 comprises 14 residues. Trimming removed 0 bases at V and 1 base at J, with 9 bases between.

The TCR was taken from a young woman with stable Graves' hyperthyroidism. The chain joins TRBV20-1 to TRBJ1-1; a possible D gene is TRBD1 (5 bases). Sequencing input: peripheral blood. Written as DNA, the CDR3 is TGCAGTGCTAGAGAGGGGGTGAGGAACACTGAAGCTTTCTTT. Translating it yields CSAREGVRNTEAFF.